The clone carrying this T cell receptor beta chain was seen a handful of times. Antigen specificity is unknown. Germline V lookup: CDR1 SQVTM, CDR2 ANQGSEA. This CDR3 is built from 13 residues. The authors ran a second PCR of about 6 to 11 cycles using a sample-barcoded 5' primer and a J-beta primer mix. TCRdb called the 5' RACE reads again in MiXCR, with one record for every CDR3 protein. The data show 1.8 million or so distinct CDR3 sequences, 35% to 50% seen once. The data were taken from a study of blood T cells in healthy people across ages. Broader study findings: Researchers judged that diversity estimates from one million T cells fell short of true values. Roughly linearly, TCR beta diversity per million T cells fell as age increased.

The sequenced sample was blood. The chain uses TRBV29-1 and TRBJ2-4, with TRBD1 identical over 9 bases. TRBJ2-7 explains the end of the DNA better; the J call may be wrong. This sequence was found in a human donor in good health. This CDR3 reads CSVGQGAMNEQYF. The CDR3 DNA sequence: TGCAGCGTGGGACAGGGCGCTATGAACGAGCAGTACTTC.